This passage covers 12 T cell receptor beta chains from one sample sequenced in a study of cytomegalovirus exposure and HLA in healthy donors. Researchers ran the PCR with 60 Vbeta and 13 Jbeta primers. Clones were sequenced by immunoSEQ multiplex PCR, and TCRdb holds only the in-frame ones, with some missing. Of approximately 200,000 clones in the sample, 75% to 85% were seen once. Material: PBMCs. Receptors were obtained from a woman aged 45-65 years in good health and CMV-seropositive.

V is TRBV11-2 and J is TRBJ1-3, with TRBD1 matching over 8 bases. CDR3 length: 17 residues. V lost 4 bases, J lost 0 bases, and 8 bases stayed unmatched. The V gene's germline CDR1 is SGHAT and CDR2 FQNNGV. The CDR3 DNA reads TGTGCCAGCAGCTCTCCGGGCGGGACAGGCTCTGGAAACACCATATATTTT. This codes for CASSSPGGTGSGNTIYF.

This clone appeared a few times. The CDR3 DNA sequence: TGCGCCAGCAGCCAAGATACTTCCCAGCCCCAGCATTTT. Amino acid sequence: CASSQDTSQPQHF. V and J are TRBV4-3 and TRBJ1-5; no reliable D call. The CDR3 runs to 13 residues. Per the germline V gene, CDR1 is LGHNA and CDR2 is YSLEER. The V end was cut by 0 bases, the J end by 7 bases, with 7 bases between.

This clone is a singleton in its sample. This chain links TRBV28 with TRBJ1-2; 7 bases are shared with TRBD1. The J segment lost 6 bases and the V segment lost 5 bases, leaving 12 bases of the junction unmatched. CDR1 and CDR2 (germline): MDHEN, SYDVKM. The CDR3 runs 15 residues. The DNA for the CDR3 is TGTGCCAGCAGTACTCCGGGTGGAGGGGGCAATGGCTACACCTTC. Translation gives CASSTPGGGGNGYTF.

V gene TRBV7-9 combines with J gene TRBJ2-1, with 10 bases matching TRBD2. The CDR3 runs 17 residues. Per the germline V gene, CDR1 is SEHNR and CDR2 is FQNEAQ (reference sequence). V lost 1 base to trimming and J lost 9 bases; unmatched junction nucleotides: 12. This CDR3 reads CASSLVPRSGRVAEQFF. The CDR3 coding sequence is TGTGCCAGCAGCTTAGTACCTCGGAGCGGGAGGGTGGCTGAGCAGTTCTTC.

This chain joins TRBV7-9 and TRBJ2-1; D perhaps matches TRBD2 (6 bases). Germline loops: CDR1 SEHNR, CDR2 FQNEAQ (reference sequence). CDR3 length: 12 amino acids. Deletions cut 6 bases from V and 6 bases from J, with 9 bases between. Here the CDR3 reads CASSWTTNEQFF. The CDR3, as DNA: TGTGCCAGCAGTTGGACTACCAATGAGCAGTTCTTC.

The chain joins TRBV28 to TRBJ1-5, with D possibly matching TRBD1 (6 bases). Trimming stripped 2 bases from V and 3 bases from J, with 8 bases between. Germline loops: CDR1 MDHEN, CDR2 SYDVKM. CDR3 length: 14 amino acids. The CDR3 DNA is TGTGCCAGCAGTTTAGGACAGAACAATCAGCCCCAGCATTTT. Its translation: CASSLGQNNQPQHF.

The CDR3 sequence: CASGFPNRETDTQYF. CDR3 DNA sequence: TGCGCCAGCGGGTTTCCGAACAGGGAGACAGATACGCAGTATTTT. The chain has TRBV23-1 and TRBJ2-3; D may be TRBD1 (6 bases). TRBV23-1 is an ORF, and what it does is uncertain. The CDR3 totals 15 residues. The ends were cut back, 8 bases at V and 3 bases at J, with 18 bases in the middle.

The chain combines TRBV5-4 with TRBJ2-3, with 10 nucleotides matching TRBD2. CDR3 length: 15 amino acids. V was clipped by 4 bases and J by 5 bases; unmatched bases: 7. In germline, CDR1 is SGHNT, CDR2 YYREEE (reference sequence). The CDR3 bases are TGTGCCAGCAGCCTTAGCGGGGGGCCGGGAGATACGCAGTATTTT. As protein: CASSLSGGPGDTQYF.

In this sample, this clone turned up once. The rearrangement joins TRBV5-4 to TRBJ1-2; unclear D gene. Germline V gene data show CDR1 as SGHNT and CDR2 as YYREEE (reference sequence). Deletions cut 4 bases from V and 1 base from J, with 8 bases between. This CDR3 is built from 13 residues. Here the CDR3 DNA reads TGTGCCAGCAGCAAAACAGATAACTATGGCTACACCTTC. Translating gives CASSKTDNYGYTF.

The V call is TRBV18, the J call TRBJ1-5; no definite D call. Trimming cost V 2 bases and J 5 bases, with 7 bases left between them. The CDR3 has 13 amino acids. Looked up from germline, CDR1 is KGHSH and CDR2 is LQKENI. Here the CDR3 DNA reads TGTGCCAGCTCACCAGTCCCGGATCAGCCCCAGCATTTT. It encodes CASSPVPDQPQHF.

The J gene is TRBJ2-1, the V gene TRBV18; 9 bases are shared with TRBD1. V gave up 6 bases and J gave up 0 bases; unmatched junction bases: 6. Germline V lookup: CDR1 KGHSH, CDR2 LQKENI. The CDR3 spans 16 residues. CDR3 DNA: TGTGCCAGCTCGCCCGGGACAGGGAACTCCTACAATGAGCAGTTCTTC. Amino acids: CASSPGTGNSYNEQFF.

The chain links TRBV7-6 to TRBJ2-3; the match to TRBD2 covers 9 bases. Trimming cost V 3 bases and J 1 base; bases outside gene matches: 2. The CDR3 has 15 residues. Germline-derived CDR1 and CDR2 are SGHVS and FNYEAQ. In DNA form, the CDR3 reads TGTGCCAGCAGCTTGCGGACTAGCGGCACAGATACGCAGTATTTT. Protein sequence: CASSLRTSGTDTQYF.